These 13 T cell receptor beta chains were all obtained from the same sample, sequenced in a study of control samples from healthy donors and cancer patients. Produced via immunoSEQ multiplex PCR; TCRdb's table is partial and in-frame only. The table includes some 130,000 clones, around nine tenths detected once. Sequenced material: blood. These TCRs come from a man aged 35 to 55 in good health.

The rearrangement joins TRBV29-1 to TRBJ2-5; a possible D gene is TRBD1 (6 bases). Germline lookup yields CDR1 SQVTM and CDR2 ANQGSEA. This CDR3 region has 19 residues. With 3 bases removed from V and 5 bases from J, the gap between germline ends came to 31 bases. The CDR3 DNA reads TGCAGCGTTGAGATTGGGGGCGCCAACCCCGAAACCTTGTACGAGACCCAGTACTTC. It specifies CSVEIGGANPETLYETQYF.

The chain links TRBV6-5 to TRBJ2-7; TRBD1 matches at 11 bases. The CDR3 spans 15 residues. The germline V gene has CDR1 MNHEY and CDR2 SVGAGI. V lost 5 bases and J lost 3; bases outside the gene matches: 6. CDR3 region: CASSRRDRGFYEQYF. The CDR3 nucleotides read TGTGCCAGCAGTCGCCGGGACAGGGGGTTCTACGAGCAGTACTTC.

The V gene is TRBV5-8, the J gene TRBJ2-7, with D possibly matching TRBD2 (6 bases). Per the germline V gene, CDR1 is SGHTS and CDR2 is YDEGEE. V lost 6 bases and J 6 bases, leaving 22 bases between the germline ends. The CDR3 covers 15 residues. The CDR3, as DNA: TGTGCCAGCACCACCGGGGGTATCCTCCCCCTCGAGCAGTACTTC. Translation: CASTTGGILPLEQYF.

The chain carries TRBV6-1 and TRBJ1-6, with D hard to call. Germline-derived CDR1 and CDR2 are MNHNS and SASEGT. The CDR3 covers 13 residues. The germline V and J ends were trimmed by 1 base and 8 bases, with 6 bases remaining between them. The CDR3 spells CASSEVGYSPLHF. For the CDR3, the DNA is TGTGCCAGCAGTGAAGTTGGGTATTCACCCCTCCACTTT.

The chain is built from TRBV29-1 and TRBJ2-2, with 8 nucleotides matching TRBD1. Germline values: CDR1 SQVTM, CDR2 ANQGSEA. With 6 bases clipped from V and 4 bases from J, the junction kept 4 bases outside the gene matches. The CDR3 is 13 residues long. CDR3 loop: CSVQGASTGELFF. In DNA form, the CDR3 reads TGCAGCGTCCAGGGGGCGAGCACCGGGGAGCTGTTTTTT.

CDR3 nucleotide sequence: TGCAGTGCTAGGGGCCAACCTGGAGCTTTCTTT. Translation: CSARGQPGAFF. The chain is built from TRBV20-1 and TRBJ1-1; D remains ambiguous. Trimming stripped 3 bases from V and 10 bases from J, with 12 bases between. Per the germline V gene, CDR1 is DFQATT and CDR2 is SNEGSKA (reference sequence). The CDR3 loop spans 11 amino acids.

The rearrangement joins TRBV5-1 to TRBJ1-1; D is uncertain. There are 14 residues in the CDR3. The germline V gene has CDR1 SGHRS and CDR2 YFSETQ. V was clipped by 2 bases and J by 0 bases, with 8 bases between them. CDR3 sequence (DNA): TGCGCCAGCAGCTTCGGAAACATGAACACTGAAGCTTTCTTT. Its protein is CASSFGNMNTEAFF.

The chain couples TRBV6-5 to TRBJ1-1, with D uncertain. The V end lost 8 bases, the J end lost 0 bases, and 13 bases lay between the germline ends. The CDR3 consists of 14 residues. Germline assignment: CDR1 MNHEY and CDR2 SVGAGI. The CDR3 here is CASFWETMNTEAFF. In DNA, the CDR3 is TGTGCCAGCTTCTGGGAGACCATGAACACTGAAGCTTTCTTT.

This clone was observed once. V and J are TRBV19 and TRBJ2-5; D perhaps matches TRBD1 (5 bases). Trimming took off 3 bases at V and 7 bases at J, with 15 bases between the two ends. This CDR3 region has 14 residues. The germline gives CDR1 LNHDA, CDR2 SQIVND (reference sequence). CDR3 amino acids: CASSMQGRKGTQYF. CDR3 bases: TGTGCCAGTAGTATGCAGGGCAGAAAAGGGACCCAGTACTTC.

The rearrangement uses TRBV19 and TRBJ1-5, with 7 bases matching TRBD1. Germline V gene lookup returns CDR1 LNHDA and CDR2 SQIVND (reference sequence). V lost 9 bases to trimming and J lost 0 bases; unmatched junction nucleotides: 8. The CDR3 covers 15 residues. The CDR3 sequence: CASRDSDYSNQPQHF. In DNA form, the CDR3 reads TGTGCCAGCCGGGACAGCGATTATAGCAATCAGCCCCAGCATTTT.

V is TRBV7-3 and J is TRBJ2-3; D tentatively reads TRBD1 or TRBD2 (5 bases each). In germline, CDR1 is SGHTA, CDR2 FQGTGA. The CDR3 totals 17 residues. Trimming cost V 1 base and J 0 bases, with 14 bases left between them. CDR3 sequence reads: CASSLKGTPPSTDTQYF. DNA for the CDR3: TGTGCCAGCAGCTTAAAGGGGACCCCTCCTAGCACAGATACGCAGTATTTT. Full variable domain (rest looked up from reference TRBV7-3 and TRBJ2-3): GAGVSQTPSNKVTEKGKYVELRCDPISGHTALYWYRQSLGQGPEFLIYFQGTGAADDSGLPNDRFFAVRPEGSVSTLKIQRTERGDSAVYLCASSLKGTPPSTDTQYFGPGTRLTVL.

V usage is TRBV4-1 and J usage is TRBJ2-5, with D unclear. The germline V and J ends were trimmed by 0 bases and 5 bases, with 7 bases remaining between them. The length of the CDR3 is 13 residues. Germline V lookup: CDR1 MGHRA, CDR2 YSYEKL. CDR3: CASSQDLRETQYF. The CDR3 region has the DNA TGCGCCAGCAGCCAAGACTTGCGGGAGACCCAGTACTTC.

The CDR3 loop is CASAWTGELFF. CDR3 nucleotide sequence: TGTGCCTCGGCGTGGACCGGGGAGCTGTTTTTT. This chain connects TRBV30 to TRBJ2-2; D is ambiguous. Trimming left V 7 bases short and J 5 bases short, with 8 bases between. The CDR3 runs 11 residues. Germline V gives CDR1 GTSNPN, CDR2 SVGIG (reference sequence). Using reference TRBV30 and TRBJ2-2 for the parts outside the CDR3, the full variable domain is SQTIHQWPATLVQPVGSPLSLECTVEGTSNPNLYWYRQAAGRGLQLLFYSVGIGQISSEVPQNLSASRPQDRQFILSSKKLLLSDSGFYLCASAWTGELFFGEGSRLTVL.